The T cell receptor (beta chain) under discussion was sequenced for a study of T-cell memory formation after mild COVID-19. Germline assignment: CDR1 MNHNS and CDR2 SASEGT. Trimming stripped 1 base from V and 3 bases from J, with 9 bases between. CDR3 length: 14 amino acids. Details on this clonotype: Its antigen is currently unknown.

Findings and limits, study-wide: The study detected some responding clones in pre-infection memory, suggesting cross-reactive memory joined.

TCRdb itself ran the 5' RACE reads through MiXCR, one entry per CDR3 protein. The data hold about 350,000 distinct CDR3 sequences, with around a fifth observed a single time. The chain carries TRBV6-1 and TRBJ1-2; TRBD1 is a possible D gene (5 bases). The sequence was obtained from a man younger than 35 who had mild COVID-19 (a few samples of this study predate the infection). Cell type and time point are not known. The sample taken for sequencing was PBMCs or a T cell subset sorted from them (not recorded which). CDR3 sequence (DNA): TGTGCCAGCAGTGAAGGGGGGAGTTACTATGGCTACACCTTC. This translates into CASSEGGSYYGYTF.